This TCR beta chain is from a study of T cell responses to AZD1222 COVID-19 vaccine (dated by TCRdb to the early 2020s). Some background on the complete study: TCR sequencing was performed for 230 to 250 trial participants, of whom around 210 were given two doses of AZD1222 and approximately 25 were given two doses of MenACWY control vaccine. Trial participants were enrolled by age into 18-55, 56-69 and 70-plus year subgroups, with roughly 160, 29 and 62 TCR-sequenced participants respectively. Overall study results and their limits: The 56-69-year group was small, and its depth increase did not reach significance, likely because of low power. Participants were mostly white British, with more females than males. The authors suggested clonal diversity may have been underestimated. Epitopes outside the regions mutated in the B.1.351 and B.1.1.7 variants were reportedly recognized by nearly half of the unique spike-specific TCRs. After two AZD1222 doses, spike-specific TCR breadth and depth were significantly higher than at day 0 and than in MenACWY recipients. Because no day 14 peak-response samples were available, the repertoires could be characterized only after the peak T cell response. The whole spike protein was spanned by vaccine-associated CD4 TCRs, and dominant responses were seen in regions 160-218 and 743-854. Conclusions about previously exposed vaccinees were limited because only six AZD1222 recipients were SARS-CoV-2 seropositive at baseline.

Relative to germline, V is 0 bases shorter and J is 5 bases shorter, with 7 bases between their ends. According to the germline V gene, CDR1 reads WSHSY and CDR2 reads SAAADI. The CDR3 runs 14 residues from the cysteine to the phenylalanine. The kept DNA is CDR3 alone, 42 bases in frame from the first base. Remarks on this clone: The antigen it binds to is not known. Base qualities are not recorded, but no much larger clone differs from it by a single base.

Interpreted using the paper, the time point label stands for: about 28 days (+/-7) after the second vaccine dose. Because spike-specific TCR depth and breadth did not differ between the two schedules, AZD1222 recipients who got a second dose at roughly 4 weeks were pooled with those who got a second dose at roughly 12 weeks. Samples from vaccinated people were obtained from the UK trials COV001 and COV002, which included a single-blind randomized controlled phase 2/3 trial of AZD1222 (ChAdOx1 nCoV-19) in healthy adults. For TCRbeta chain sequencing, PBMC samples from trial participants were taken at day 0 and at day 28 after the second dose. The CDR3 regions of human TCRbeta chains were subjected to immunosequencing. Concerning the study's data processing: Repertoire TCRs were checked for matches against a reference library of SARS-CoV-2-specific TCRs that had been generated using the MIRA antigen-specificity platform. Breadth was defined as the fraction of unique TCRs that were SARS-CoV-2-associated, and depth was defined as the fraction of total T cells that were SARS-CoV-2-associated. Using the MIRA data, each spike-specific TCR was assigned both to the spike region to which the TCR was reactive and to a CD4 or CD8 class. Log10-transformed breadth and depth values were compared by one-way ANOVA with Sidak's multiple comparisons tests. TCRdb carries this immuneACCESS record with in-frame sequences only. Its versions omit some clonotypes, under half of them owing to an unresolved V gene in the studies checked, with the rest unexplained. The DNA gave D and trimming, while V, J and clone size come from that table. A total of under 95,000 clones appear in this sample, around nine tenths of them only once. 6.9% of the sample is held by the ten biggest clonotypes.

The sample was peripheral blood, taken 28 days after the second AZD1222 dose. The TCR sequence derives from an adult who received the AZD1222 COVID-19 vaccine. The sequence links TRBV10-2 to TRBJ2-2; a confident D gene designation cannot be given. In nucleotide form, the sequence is TGCGCCAGCAGTGAGTCGCTCCGTACCGGGGAGCTGTTTTTT. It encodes CASSESLRTGELFF.